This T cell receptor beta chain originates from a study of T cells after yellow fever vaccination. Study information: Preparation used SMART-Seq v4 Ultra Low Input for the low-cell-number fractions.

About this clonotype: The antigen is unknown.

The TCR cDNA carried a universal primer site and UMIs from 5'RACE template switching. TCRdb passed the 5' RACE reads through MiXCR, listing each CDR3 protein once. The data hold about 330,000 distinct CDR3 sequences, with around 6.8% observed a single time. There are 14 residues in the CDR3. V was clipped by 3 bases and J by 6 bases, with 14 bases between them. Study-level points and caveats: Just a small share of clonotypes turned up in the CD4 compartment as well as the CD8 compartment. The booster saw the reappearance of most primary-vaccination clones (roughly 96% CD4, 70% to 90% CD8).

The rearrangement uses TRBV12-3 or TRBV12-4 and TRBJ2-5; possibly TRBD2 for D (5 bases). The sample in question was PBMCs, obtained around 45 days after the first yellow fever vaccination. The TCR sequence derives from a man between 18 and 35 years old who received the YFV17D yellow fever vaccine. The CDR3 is CASSFADLGKTQYF. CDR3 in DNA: TGTGCCAGCAGTTTTGCGGACCTCGGGAAGACCCAGTACTTC.